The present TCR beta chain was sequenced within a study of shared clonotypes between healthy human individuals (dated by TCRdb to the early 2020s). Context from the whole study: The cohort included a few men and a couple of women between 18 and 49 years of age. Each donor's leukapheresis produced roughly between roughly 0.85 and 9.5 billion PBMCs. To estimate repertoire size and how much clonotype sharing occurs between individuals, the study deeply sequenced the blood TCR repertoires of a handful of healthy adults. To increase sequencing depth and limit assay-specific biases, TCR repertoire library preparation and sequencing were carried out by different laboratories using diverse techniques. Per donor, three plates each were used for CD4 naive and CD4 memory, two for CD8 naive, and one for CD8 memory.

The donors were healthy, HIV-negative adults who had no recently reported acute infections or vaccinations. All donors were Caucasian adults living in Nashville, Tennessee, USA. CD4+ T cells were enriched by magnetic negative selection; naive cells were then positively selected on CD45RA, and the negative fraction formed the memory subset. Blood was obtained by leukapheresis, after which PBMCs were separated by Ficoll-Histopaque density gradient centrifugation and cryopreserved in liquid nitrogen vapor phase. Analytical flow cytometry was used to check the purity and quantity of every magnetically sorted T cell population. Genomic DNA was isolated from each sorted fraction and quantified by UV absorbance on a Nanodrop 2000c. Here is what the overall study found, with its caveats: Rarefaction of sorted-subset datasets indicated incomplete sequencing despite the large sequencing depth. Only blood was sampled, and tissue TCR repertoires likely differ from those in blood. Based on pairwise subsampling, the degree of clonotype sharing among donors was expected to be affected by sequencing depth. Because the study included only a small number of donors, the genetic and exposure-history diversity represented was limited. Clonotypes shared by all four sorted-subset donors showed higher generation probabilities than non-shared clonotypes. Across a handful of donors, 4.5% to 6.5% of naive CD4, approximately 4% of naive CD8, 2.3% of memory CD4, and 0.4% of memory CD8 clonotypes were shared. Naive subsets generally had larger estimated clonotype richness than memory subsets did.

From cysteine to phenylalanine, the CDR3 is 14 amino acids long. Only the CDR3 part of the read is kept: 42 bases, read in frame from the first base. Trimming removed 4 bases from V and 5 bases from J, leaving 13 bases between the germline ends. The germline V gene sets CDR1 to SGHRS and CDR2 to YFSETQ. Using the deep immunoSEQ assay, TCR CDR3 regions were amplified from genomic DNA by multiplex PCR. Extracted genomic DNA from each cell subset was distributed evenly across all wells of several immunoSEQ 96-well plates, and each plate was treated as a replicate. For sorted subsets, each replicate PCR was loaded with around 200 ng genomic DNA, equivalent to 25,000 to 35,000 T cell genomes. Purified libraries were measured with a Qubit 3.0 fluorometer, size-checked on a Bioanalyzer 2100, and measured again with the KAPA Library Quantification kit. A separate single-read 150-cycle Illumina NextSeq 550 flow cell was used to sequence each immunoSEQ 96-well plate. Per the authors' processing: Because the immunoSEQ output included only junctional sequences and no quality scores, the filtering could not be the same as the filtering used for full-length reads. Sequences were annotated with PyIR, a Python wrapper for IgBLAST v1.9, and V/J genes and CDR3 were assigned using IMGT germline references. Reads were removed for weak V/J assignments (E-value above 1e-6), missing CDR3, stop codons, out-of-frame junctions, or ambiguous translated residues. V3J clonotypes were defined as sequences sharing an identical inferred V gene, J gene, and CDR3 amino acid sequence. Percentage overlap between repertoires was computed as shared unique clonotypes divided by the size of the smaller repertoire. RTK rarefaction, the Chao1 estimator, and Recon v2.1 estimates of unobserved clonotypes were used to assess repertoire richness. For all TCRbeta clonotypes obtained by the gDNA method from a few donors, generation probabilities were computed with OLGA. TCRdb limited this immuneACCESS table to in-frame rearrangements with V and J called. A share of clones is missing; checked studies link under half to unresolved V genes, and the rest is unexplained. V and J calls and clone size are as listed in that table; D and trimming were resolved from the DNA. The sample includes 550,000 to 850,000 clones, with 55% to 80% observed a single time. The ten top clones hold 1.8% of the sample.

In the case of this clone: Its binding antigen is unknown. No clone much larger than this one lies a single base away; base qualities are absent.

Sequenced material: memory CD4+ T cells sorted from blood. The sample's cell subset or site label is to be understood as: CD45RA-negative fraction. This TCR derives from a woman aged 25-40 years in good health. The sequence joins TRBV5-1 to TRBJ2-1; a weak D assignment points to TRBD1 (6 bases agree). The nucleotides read TGCGCCAGCAGCCCGACAACAGGGAACAATGAGCAGTTCTTC. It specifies CASSPTTGNNEQFF.